This T cell receptor (beta chain) was found in a study of response to subunit inactivated influenza vaccine (dated by TCRdb to 2016 to 2019). Regarding the research as a whole: The study used deep quantitative T cell receptor repertoire profiling to track responses to a trivalent subunit inactivated influenza vaccine. The paper's findings and limits, for the study overall: According to the authors, only a limited number of new T cells may be recruited by each seasonal influenza vaccination.

The junction shows trimming of 5 bases on V and 3 bases on J, plus 7 bases between the germline ends. From its cysteine to its phenylalanine, the CDR3 spans 11 amino acids. Kept here is only the CDR3 DNA, which spans 33 bases and is read in frame from base 1. The germline V gene (reference sequence) supplies CDR1 DFQATT and CDR2 SNEGSKA. The library was prepared using RT-PCR. Reads for this sample came from an Illumina HiSeq 2500. Starting from the raw public reads, TCRdb applied fastp trimming at Q25, assembled clones with MiXCR and retained in-frame beta chains. All rows with the same CDR3 protein become a single entry with the most common DNA and genes. Within this sample are fewer than 800,000 distinct CDR3 sequences, with about a sixth of them counted one time only. The top ten clonotypes cover 11% of the sample. This clonotype has ten or more counts. Its specific antigen is unknown. There are no base qualities to consult, and no much larger clone falls within one base.

The clonotype was recovered from a man in his fifties who received an inactivated influenza vaccine. Donor details come from another sample of the same person, matched by shared clones. The chain is made from TRBV20-1 and TRBJ1-1; the D gene is not confidently resolved. The source material was PBMCs from blood, sampled approximately 12 days after vaccination. The nucleotide sequence is TGCAGTGCTGTACCCCACACTGAAGCTTTCTTT. Translation gives CSAVPHTEAFF.